These 23 T cell receptor beta chains were all obtained from the same sample, sequenced in a study of radiotherapy plus CTLA-4 blockade in lung cancer. Using immunoSEQ multiplex PCR, the repertoire was profiled, and TCRdb retains in-frame clones only, with some absent. The top ten hold roughly 6.9% of the sample, which has 95,000 to 150,000 clones, around 90% seen once. The sequences come from peripheral blood, collected from a patient treated with radiotherapy plus ipilimumab. The receptor set was obtained from a human donor with non-small cell lung cancer that progressed on radiotherapy plus ipilimumab.

V and J are TRBV28 and TRBJ2-5; D may be TRBD1 or TRBD2 (5 bases each). Between the trimmed V and J ends, which lost 5 bases and 9 bases, there was a span of 10 bases. CDR1 is MDHEN, CDR2 SYDVKM, per germline. This CDR3 has 11 residues. The CDR3 loop reads CASSNSGPQYF. The CDR3 region has the DNA TGTGCCAGCAGTAACTCGGGGCCCCAGTACTTC.

This clone was observed a single time. The chain has TRBV7-8 and TRBJ2-5; 9 positions agree with TRBD1. The assigned J gene may be wrong: the sequence end matches TRBJ2-7 better. This CDR3 is 13 amino acids long. Looked up from germline, CDR1 is SGHVS and CDR2 is FQNEAQ. In DNA form, the CDR3 reads TGTGCCAGCAGCTTACTGACAGGGGGCGAGCAGTACTTC. It translates to CASSLLTGGEQYF.

The rearrangement links TRBV9 to TRBJ1-2; no clear D. The germline V and J ends were trimmed by 4 bases and 4 bases, with 14 bases remaining between them. Germline loops: CDR1 SGDLS, CDR2 YYNGEE. CDR3 length: 14 residues. For the CDR3, the DNA is TGTGCCAGCAGCCCTGTCGGGCAGCTCTATGGCTACACCTTC. Its translation: CASSPVGQLYGYTF. Drawing the rest from reference TRBV9 and TRBJ1-2, the complete variable domain is DSGVTQTPKHLITATGQRVTLRCSPRSGDLSVYWYQQSLDQGLQFLIQYYNGEERAKGNILERFSAQQFPDLHSELNLSSLELGDSALYFCASSPVGQLYGYTFGSGTRLTVV.

The rearrangement joins TRBV5-4 to TRBJ2-3; TRBD2 matches 10 bases. CDR1 and CDR2 from the germline V gene are SGHNT and YYREEE (reference sequence). This CDR3 is built from 16 residues. The V segment lost 3 bases and the J segment 3 bases; nucleotides outside the gene matches: 7. CDR3: CASSWVAGGRTDTQYF. The CDR3 nucleotides read TGTGCCAGCAGCTGGGTAGCGGGAGGAAGGACAGATACGCAGTATTTT.

The V gene is TRBV4-1, the J gene TRBJ2-3; 10 nucleotides line up with TRBD2. The junction had 9 bases not matched to a gene; V was cut back by 4 bases and J by 2 bases. The CDR3 covers 17 residues. Germline V CDR1 and CDR2: MGHRA, YSYEKL. The CDR3 sequence is CASSLRTSGPDTDTQYF. Here the CDR3 DNA reads TGCGCCAGCAGCCTACGGACTAGCGGACCGGACACAGATACGCAGTATTTT.

The rearrangement uses TRBV2 and TRBJ1-3, with D maybe TRBD1 (5 bases). There are 13 residues in the CDR3. CDR1 and CDR2 (germline): SNHLY, FYNNEI. The V gene lost 10 bases and the J gene lost 2 bases, with 12 bases spanning the gap. CDR3 coding DNA: TGTGCCACCCGGCAGACAGCTGGAAACACCATATATTTT. Translating it yields CATRQTAGNTIYF.

The CDR3 DNA reads as TGTGCCAGTAGTAGCCCGGTGGGGACAGGCACCGGGGAGCTGTTTTTT. Translating it yields CASSSPVGTGTGELFF. V and J are TRBV19 and TRBJ2-2; 8 bases are shared with TRBD1. The CDR3 loop spans 16 amino acids. In germline, CDR1 is LNHDA, CDR2 SQIVND (reference sequence). J gave up 4 bases and V 4 bases, and 8 bases lay outside the gene matches.

The CDR3 loop is CASSLAHKVAYEQYF. The CDR3, as DNA: TGTGCCAGCAGCTTAGCGCATAAGGTTGCCTACGAGCAGTACTTC. The rearrangement uses TRBV7-6 and TRBJ2-7; D gene unclear. The CDR3 covers 15 residues. Trimming cost V 0 bases and J 2 bases, with 11 bases left between them. The germline gives CDR1 SGHVS, CDR2 FNYEAQ.

This sequence joins TRBV2 and TRBJ2-1; 9 bases map to TRBD2. Germline assignment: CDR1 SNHLY and CDR2 FYNNEI. Losses at the gene ends were 1 base for V and 7 bases for J; bases not matched to a gene: 11. CDR3 size: 17 residues. The CDR3 DNA follows: TGTGCCAGCAGTGAAGACAAAAGCGGGAGGCAGGGAAATGAGCAGTTCTTC. Protein: CASSEDKSGRQGNEQFF.

As concerns this clone: Compared with germline, one end of the junction differs, possibly owing to a read error. This chain uses TRBV7-7 with TRBJ1-5; no reliable D call. Germline-derived CDR1 and CDR2 are SSHAT and FNYEAQ (reference sequence). The CDR3 contains 16 residues. The CDR3 DNA reads as TGTGCTAGCAGCTTAATCATACGGGTCGGGTATCAGCCCCAGCATTTT. Translating gives CASSLIIRVGYQPQHF.

V gene TRBV7-6 combines with J gene TRBJ2-7; no reliable D call. The germline V gene encodes CDR1 SGHVS and CDR2 FNYEAQ. The length of the CDR3 is 17 residues. The V and J ends lost 2 bases and 2 bases respectively, with 19 bases between them. As DNA, the CDR3 is TGTGCCAGCAGCTTAACCCTCTTAGCAAGTGGCGCCTACGAGCAGTACTTC. Protein sequence: CASSLTLLASGAYEQYF.

The chain employs TRBV18 and TRBJ1-1; 8 bases align to TRBD1. Germline V CDR1 and CDR2: KGHSH, LQKENI. V lost 4 bases and J lost 0; bases outside the gene matches: 7. The CDR3 runs to 16 residues. In DNA form, the CDR3 reads TGTGCCAGCTCACTTATACAGGGGGGGATGAACACTGAAGCTTTCTTT. Translating it yields CASSLIQGGMNTEAFF.

The V gene is TRBV4-1, the J gene TRBJ2-7; possible D gene TRBD2, 6 bases. The CDR3 spans 15 residues. CDR1 is MGHRA and CDR2 is YSYEKL in the germline V gene. V lost 3 bases, J lost 4 bases, and 16 bases lay in between. Here the CDR3 DNA reads TGCGCCAGCAGCCACACAAATACGGGAGTGTACGAGCAGTACTTC. Translation: CASSHTNTGVYEQYF.

The chain couples TRBV2 to TRBJ1-5; tentative D call: TRBD1 (5 bases). Germline-derived CDR1 and CDR2 are SNHLY and FYNNEI. The CDR3 length is 15 residues. Between the trimmed V and J ends, which lost 5 bases and 9 bases, there was a span of 20 bases. DNA for the CDR3: TGTGCCAGCAGTAGCCGGGACGGGCGGCAATGGCCCCAGCATTTT. Encoded protein: CASSSRDGRQWPQHF.

The J gene is TRBJ2-2, the V gene TRBV6-6; TRBD2 agrees at 10 bases. The CDR3 spans 15 residues. V gave up 8 bases and J gave up 0 bases; unmatched junction bases: 3. Germline CDR1 reads MNHNY; CDR2 reads SVGAGI (reference sequence). CDR3 bases: TGTGCCAGCGGACTAGCGGCCACGAACACCGGGGAGCTGTTTTTT. This sequence encodes CASGLAATNTGELFF.

V gene TRBV27 combines with J gene TRBJ2-1, with TRBD2 matching over 9 bases. From germline, CDR1 is MNHEY and CDR2 SMNVEV (reference sequence). The V segment lost 0 bases and the J segment 6 bases; nucleotides outside the gene matches: 15. The CDR3 runs 19 residues. The CDR3 DNA is TGTGCCAGCAGTTTATCGTATGCCGGGCTAGCGGGATATCGCAATGAGCAGTTCTTC. Protein: CASSLSYAGLAGYRNEQFF.

The V gene is TRBV19, the J gene TRBJ1-2; D remains unclear. Per germline, CDR1 LNHDA and CDR2 SQIVND (reference sequence). The CDR3 is made up of 15 amino acids. Trimming cost V 3 bases and J 0 bases, with 11 bases left between them. The CDR3 DNA reads as TGTGCCAGTAGTATCGTGGGCATAGCTAACTATGGCTACACCTTC. Translated, it gives CASSIVGIANYGYTF.

There are a few counts of this clone. CDR3 nucleotides: TGTGCCAGCAGTGAAGACAGAGAGATACCTGGAAACACCATATATTTT. Translating it yields CASSEDREIPGNTIYF. This chain uses TRBV2 with TRBJ1-3; D unclear. This CDR3 has 16 amino acids. CDR1 is SNHLY, CDR2 FYNNEI, per germline. V was pared by 1 base and J by 2 bases, with 12 bases between.

The chain combines TRBV6-6 with TRBJ1-2; D gene unclear. CDR3 length equals 12 residues. Germline assignment: CDR1 MNHNY and CDR2 SVGAGI (reference sequence). With 4 bases removed from V and 8 bases from J, the gap between germline ends came to 11 bases. The CDR3 DNA is TGTGCCAGCAGTTTTGACCCACCCGGCTACACCTTC. This sequence encodes CASSFDPPGYTF.

The chain links TRBV7-2 to TRBJ1-5, with D perhaps matching TRBD1 (6 bases). Germline V lookup: CDR1 SGHTA, CDR2 FQGNSA. V was cut by 9 bases and J by 6 bases, with 15 bases left in between. The length of the CDR3 is 13 residues. As DNA, the CDR3 is TGTGCCAGTAAGCGGGGGGGCTTTCAGCCCCAGCATTTT. Translated: CASKRGGFQPQHF.

The chain couples TRBV5-6 to TRBJ2-5, with a weak D call TRBD2 (5 bases). The J call is uncertain, as TRBJ2-7 better fits the DNA end. The germline V gene encodes CDR1 SGHDT and CDR2 YYEEEE. The CDR3 sequence is 12 residues long. The CDR3 sequence: CASRIRGGEQYF. In nucleotides, the CDR3 is TGTGCCAGCAGAATCCGGGGTGGCGAGCAGTACTTC.

The V call is TRBV5-1, the J call TRBJ2-3; possible D gene TRBD1, 6 bases. The germline CDR1 and CDR2 sequences are SGHRS and YFSETQ. V was shortened by 4 bases and J by 4 bases, with 13 bases between the two germline ends. The CDR3 sequence is 14 residues long. In nucleotides, the CDR3 is TGCGCCAGCAGCCAACAGGGTTATTCAGATACGCAGTATTTT. Protein product: CASSQQGYSDTQYF.

This rearrangement joins TRBV19 to TRBJ1-4; D is possibly TRBD1 (5 bases). Germline V gene sequence: CDR1 LNHDA, CDR2 SQIVND (reference sequence). CDR3 length equals 15 residues. The V end was cut by 8 bases, the J end by 6 bases, with 19 bases between. CDR3 bases: TGTGCCAGTTCTCGTCGGGGACGGGCAGATGAAAAACTGTTTTTT. Amino acid sequence: CASSRRGRADEKLFF.